This entry lists 9 T cell receptor beta chains sequenced from one sample in a study of CD8+CD57+ T cells in acquired aplastic anemia. According to the study, genomic DNA was the template for TCR beta VDJ and CDR3 profiling. MiXCR, applied by TCRdb to the reads, yields one record per CDR3 protein. The sample records 200,000 to 250,000 distinct CDR3 sequences, 34% being singletons. The material sequenced was sorted CD4+, CD8+, or CD8+CD57+ T cells (not recorded which) from PBMCs. All receptors derive from a human donor in good health, serving as a control.

This clonotype was counted many times. The chain combines TRBV19 with TRBJ1-2, with D possibly being TRBD1 (5 bases). Looked up from germline, CDR1 is LNHDA and CDR2 is SQIVND (reference sequence). This CDR3 has 15 amino acids. V was cut by 2 bases and J by 2 bases, with 12 bases left in between. In DNA, the CDR3 is TGTGCCAGTAGTATATTCGGGGGGGGGAACTATGGCTACACCTTC. This translates into CASSIFGGGNYGYTF.

Many counts were recorded for this clonotype. In nucleotides, the CDR3 is TGCAGTGCTAGAGATTGGGGGGGACAAGTCGAGACCCAGTACTTC. Protein sequence: CSARDWGGQVETQYF. The chain carries TRBV20-1 and TRBJ2-5, with a weak D call TRBD2 (7 bases). The CDR3 runs to 15 residues. V gave up 0 bases and J gave up 5 bases, with 16 bases separating them. Germline CDR1 is DFQATT and CDR2 is SNEGSKA (reference sequence).

At least ten counts were recorded for this clonotype. The gene calls are TRBV20-1 and TRBJ2-1, with TRBD1 as a possible D gene (6 bases). V was clipped by 6 bases and J by 5 bases, with 11 bases between them. The CDR3 totals 12 residues. The germline V gene has CDR1 DFQATT and CDR2 SNEGSKA (reference sequence). The CDR3 DNA sequence: TGCAGTGCGAAAGGGACAAACAATGAGCAGTTCTTC. It encodes CSAKGTNNEQFF.

This clonotype was seen at least ten times. The chain carries TRBV19 and TRBJ1-2; D is uncertain. V was cut by 3 bases and J by 0 bases, with 11 bases left in between. This CDR3 has 15 amino acids. Germline values: CDR1 LNHDA, CDR2 SQIVND (reference sequence). DNA of the CDR3: TGTGCCAGTAGTATCTCTGGCGCTCCTAACTATGGCTACACCTTC. Translated: CASSISGAPNYGYTF.

Turning to this clonotype: A much larger clone lies one base from this, so it may be a read error. V usage is TRBV5-3 and J usage is TRBJ2-2; D unclear. TRBV5-3 is designated an ORF whose function remains uncertain. V lost 8 bases, J lost 7 bases, and 15 bases lay in between. This CDR3 comprises 13 residues. CDR3 sequence: CASSIRPDGELFF. The CDR3 nucleotides are TGTGCCAGCAGCATCCGACCCGACGGGGAGCTGTTTTTT.

This clonotype was detected ten times or more. The V gene is TRBV15, the J gene TRBJ1-1; D ambiguous. Trimming took off 5 bases at V and 0 bases at J, with 7 bases between the two ends. Germline CDR1 is LNHNV and CDR2 is YYDKDF (reference sequence). The CDR3 length is 13 residues. CDR3 in DNA: TGTGCCACCAGCCCCATAATGAACACTGAAGCTTTCTTT. This gives the protein CATSPIMNTEAFF.

This clonotype was detected once. DNA of the CDR3: TGTGCCAGCAGCTTAGACAGGACTACAGTCTATGGCTACACCTTC. This codes for CASSLDRTTVYGYTF. This chain joins TRBV11-2 and TRBJ1-2, with D unresolved. The germline CDR1 and CDR2 sequences are SGHAT and FQNNGV. The V end was cut by 0 bases, the J end by 4 bases, with 12 bases between. The CDR3 is made up of 15 amino acids.

The table lists this clonotype with a few counts. Just one base apart from a much larger clone, this may be a read error. This sequence joins TRBV2 and TRBJ1-2; possibly TRBD1 for D (5 bases). Trimming pared 8 bases from V and 7 bases from J, leaving 17 bases between. The CDR3 has 13 residues. The germline gives CDR1 SNHLY, CDR2 FYNNEI. For the CDR3, the DNA is TGTGCCAGCCGTGTAGGGGAGGGTCGTGGCTACACCTTC. This encodes CASRVGEGRGYTF.

The chain joins TRBV19 to TRBJ1-5; 10 bases align to TRBD1. The CDR3 contains 15 residues. The V gene end was trimmed by 3 bases and the J gene end by 4 bases; junction bases not matched to a gene: 3. CDR1 is LNHDA and CDR2 is SQIVND in the germline V gene (reference sequence). CDR3: CASSIQGQGNQPQHF. In DNA, the CDR3 is TGTGCCAGTAGTATTCAGGGACAGGGGAATCAGCCCCAGCATTTT.